Below, 23 T cell receptor beta chains from the same sample are listed, as sequenced in a study of tumor-infiltrating lymphocytes in primary liver carcinoma. A primer matching the constant region was used to make TCR beta cDNA from 500 to 650 ng of total RNA. Three nested multiplex PCR rounds of slightly modified ARM-PCR generated TCR beta libraries. Forward primers for TRBV1-TRBV30 and a C-beta reverse primer served the first two PCR rounds, at roughly 10 cycles each. TCRdb recomputed calls from the multiplex PCR reads with MiXCR, one row per CDR3 protein. This table holds almost 200,000 distinct CDR3 sequences, less than 70% found once. Unsorted whole blood served as the source of blood RNA, and germline DNA was extracted as well. Sequenced sample: peripheral blood. These TCRs come from a woman aged 60 to 75 with primary liver carcinoma and hepatitis B virus infection.

About this clonotype itself: A much larger clone sits a single nucleotide away, making a read error possible. J is TRBJ2-3 and V is TRBV6-1, with D perhaps TRBD2 (7 bases). CDR1 is MNHNS and CDR2 is SASEGT in the germline V gene. The CDR3 spans 14 residues. Trimming left V 7 bases short and J 2 bases short, with 13 bases between. CDR3 coding DNA: TGTGCCAGCAAGGACGGGGGGCTCACAGATACGCAGTATTTT. This gives the protein CASKDGGLTDTQYF.

With regard to this clonotype: The junction shows a germline mismatch at one end, possibly a read error. The chain uses TRBV12-3 or TRBV12-4 and TRBJ2-1; D ambiguous. The CDR3 has 14 residues. CDR3 DNA sequence: TGTGCCATCAGTTTAGGGCTCCAAGAGGTAGAGCAGTTCTTC. Its translation: CAISLGLQEVEQFF.

V is TRBV6-1 and J is TRBJ1-1; 9 bases fit TRBD1. The CDR3 is 12 residues long. The germline CDR1 and CDR2 sequences are MNHNS and SASEGT. After removal of 9 bases from V and 10 bases from J, the junction contained 9 bases not matched to a gene. Here the CDR3 reads CASRVRQGGAFF. In nucleotides, the CDR3 is TGTGCCAGTAGGGTACGACAGGGGGGAGCTTTCTTT.

Regarding this clonotype: It may be a read error: a sequence one base away is much more abundant. The chain uses TRBV7-8 and TRBJ2-3; D call uncertain. The CDR3 has 15 residues. The V gene's germline CDR1 is SGHVS and CDR2 FQNEAQ. The CDR3 DNA reads TGTGTCAGCAGCCCCCCCGGGTCCAGTACAGATACGCAGTATTTT. Translated: CVSSPPGSSTDTQYF.

The V and J genes are TRBV6-1 and TRBJ2-7, with D unclear. CDR1 and CDR2 (germline): MNHNS, SASEGT. The V gene lost 6 bases and the J gene lost 2 bases, with 11 bases spanning the gap. CDR3 length: 13 amino acids. CDR3 protein: CASSLVGTYEQYF. CDR3 DNA sequence: TGTGCCAGCAGCCTAGTGGGAACCTACGAGCAGTACTTC.

The chain has TRBV28 and TRBJ1-5, with D maybe TRBD1 (5 bases). The V gene's germline CDR1 is MDHEN and CDR2 SYDVKM. The CDR3 has 16 residues. V lost 2 bases, J lost 4 bases, and 15 bases lay in between. CDR3 DNA sequence: TGTGCCAGCAGTTTACAGGGAAGTTCGCGAAATCAGCCCCAGCATTTT. This codes for CASSLQGSSRNQPQHF.

The chain couples TRBV5-1 to TRBJ2-3; D might be TRBD2 (5 bases). V was trimmed by 4 bases and J by 5 bases, leaving 14 bases between them. The germline CDR1 and CDR2 sequences are SGHRS and YFSETQ. The CDR3 has 14 amino acids. The CDR3 DNA follows: TGCGCCAGCAGCGCCAATCCGGGGAGAGATACGCAGTATTTT. Its protein product is CASSANPGRDTQYF.

The chain combines TRBV5-4 with TRBJ2-7; TRBD2 aligns across 11 bases. The V and J ends lost 4 bases and 5 bases, in that order; junction bases with no gene match: 11. Looked up from germline, CDR1 is SGHNT and CDR2 is YYREEE (reference sequence). The length of the CDR3 is 16 residues. As DNA, the CDR3 is TGTGCCAGCAGCCAAGGTGTACTAGCGGGAGCCCACGAGCAGTACTTC. This gives the protein CASSQGVLAGAHEQYF.

Regarding this clonotype: This may stem from a read error, because a much larger clone lies one nucleotide away. The chain uses TRBV6-1 and TRBJ2-5; TRBD1 agrees at 10 bases. J lost 2 bases, V lost 9 bases, and 12 bases had no gene match. The CDR3 is 16 residues long. Germline V lookup: CDR1 MNHNS, CDR2 SASEGT. The CDR3 protein is CARRVTGQGTQETQYF. In nucleotides, the CDR3 is TGTGCCAGGAGGGTTACGGGACAGGGGACTCAAGAGACCCAGTACTTC.

Points on this clonotype: A much larger clone sits a single nucleotide away, making a read error possible. This chain uses TRBV6-6 with TRBJ2-7; D not resolved. The germline V gene encodes CDR1 MNHNY and CDR2 SVGAGI (reference sequence). The CDR3 length is 13 residues. V was clipped by 6 bases and J by 6 bases, with 15 bases between them. The CDR3 protein is CASSERIQFEQYF. The CDR3 nucleotides are TGTGCCAGCAGCGAGCGAATCCAGTTCGAGCAGTACTTC.

This clonotype showed up many times. CDR3 in amino acids: CASGGAKNIQYF. The CDR3 DNA reads TGTGCCAGCGGGGGAGCCAAAAACATTCAGTACTTC. V is TRBV6-2 or TRBV6-3 and J is TRBJ2-4; D might be TRBD1 or TRBD2, each matching 5 bases. Germline lookup yields CDR1 MNHEY and CDR2 SVGEGT. Between the trimmed V and J ends, which lost 8 bases and 0 bases, there was a span of 5 bases. CDR3 size: 12 residues.

The V call is TRBV7-9, the J call TRBJ2-1; D unresolved. Germline V lookup: CDR1 SEHNR, CDR2 FQNEAQ (reference sequence). The V gene lost 1 base and the J gene lost 0 bases, with 4 bases spanning the gap. The length of the CDR3 is 14 residues. The CDR3 DNA sequence: TGTGCCAGCAGCTTAGGGAGCTCCTACAATGAGCAGTTCTTC. Translating it yields CASSLGSSYNEQFF.

This clonotype was recorded at least ten times. This chain joins TRBV5-6 and TRBJ2-5; no definite D call. The V and J ends lost 3 bases and 3 bases respectively, with 12 bases between them. Looked up from germline, CDR1 is SGHDT and CDR2 is YYEEEE. CDR3 length equals 14 residues. CDR3 sequence: CASSSYGVEETQYF. The CDR3 DNA sequence: TGTGCCAGCAGCTCTTATGGGGTCGAAGAGACCCAGTACTTC.

At least ten counts were recorded for this clonotype. The gene calls are TRBV29-1 and TRBJ2-1; 7 bases map to TRBD2. Germline trimming cut 2 bases from V and 10 bases from J; bases unmatched to any gene: 11. The CDR3 length is 14 residues. CDR1 and CDR2 (germline): SQVTM, ANQGSEA. Here the CDR3 DNA reads TGCAGCGTTGAACCCGGCGCCGGGAGGAACGAGCAGTTCTTC. Translating it yields CSVEPGAGRNEQFF.

As to this clonotype: A read error may be the cause here, since a much bigger clone is one base away. This chain uses TRBV7-9 with TRBJ2-1, with 7 nucleotides matching TRBD2. The CDR3 sequence is 14 residues long. From germline, CDR1 is SEHNR and CDR2 FQNEAQ (reference sequence). The CDR3 DNA follows: TGTGTCAGCAGCTTACCGGCACTAGCGAATGAGCAGTTCTTC. Protein product: CVSSLPALANEQFF.

Concerning this clonotype itself: A much larger clone is a single base away; this may be a read error. The rearrangement links TRBV30 to TRBJ1-1, with D unresolved. The CDR3 covers 13 residues. The V gene's germline CDR1 is GTSNPN and CDR2 SVGIG (reference sequence). The CDR3 reads CAWSLGMNTETFF. The CDR3 nucleotides read TGTGCCTGGAGTCTGGGCATGAACACTGAAACTTTCTTT.

As concerns this clonotype: Given a much more abundant clone one base away, this may be a read error. This sequence joins TRBV4-2 and TRBJ1-1; D is perhaps TRBD1 (6 bases). There are 15 residues in the CDR3. Germline V CDR1 and CDR2: LGHNA, YNFKEQ. The germline V and J ends were trimmed by 1 base and 8 bases, with 17 bases remaining between them. CDR3 nucleotide sequence: TGTGCCAGCAGCCAAGTTTTGGTTGAGGGGGACGAAGCTTTCTTT. Translation: CASSQVLVEGDEAFF.

This clonotype was picked up one time. This chain links TRBV5-6 with TRBJ2-3; D call uncertain. Per the germline V gene, CDR1 is SGHDT and CDR2 is YYEEEE. CDR3 length: 15 amino acids. The V gene lost 2 bases and the J gene lost 1 base, with 11 bases spanning the gap. The CDR3 loop reads CASSFGWGGTDTQYF. In DNA, the CDR3 is TGTGCCAGCAGCTTCGGTTGGGGTGGCACAGATACGCAGTATTTT.

This clonotype has a count of ten or more. The chain couples TRBV12-5 to TRBJ1-2, with 7 bases lining up with TRBD1. V shed 9 bases, J shed 3 bases, and the junction held 10 bases outside the gene matches. The CDR3 consists of 14 residues. Germline CDR1 reads LGHNT; CDR2 reads FRNRAP. The CDR3 spells CARGSLGTDYGYTF. As DNA, the CDR3 is TGTGCTAGGGGATCCCTAGGGACAGACTATGGCTACACCTTC.

As for this clonotype: No conserved phenylalanine or tryptophan ends this CDR3, so it is likely a read error. The genes are TRBV6-2 or TRBV6-3 and TRBJ1-5, with TRBD1 as a possible D gene (5 bases). The V end lost 10 bases, the J end lost 2 bases, and 15 bases lay between the germline ends. CDR1 and CDR2 (germline): MNHEY, SVGEGT. CDR3 length equals 14 residues. CDR3: CAIHWGGGNQPQHI. The CDR3 nucleotides are TGTGCCATCCACTGGGGAGGGGGCAATCAGCCCCAGCATATT.

This chain connects TRBV12-5 to TRBJ1-4; D unresolved. The V and J ends lost 3 bases and 7 bases respectively, with 18 bases between them. There are 16 residues in the CDR3. Germline CDR1 reads LGHNT; CDR2 reads FRNRAP. The CDR3 protein is CASGFTRQFLREKLFF. CDR3 sequence (DNA): TGTGCTAGTGGTTTCACAAGACAATTCCTCCGTGAAAAACTGTTTTTT.

This clonotype was seen many times. The chain links TRBV28 to TRBJ2-5; 10 positions agree with TRBD2. From germline, CDR1 is MDHEN and CDR2 SYDVKM. Trimming at V came to 7 bases and at J to 0 bases, leaving 5 bases not matched to a gene. This CDR3 comprises 15 residues. DNA of the CDR3: TGTGCCAGCACTCCTAGCGGGAGAAACCAAGAGACCCAGTACTTC. It yields the protein CASTPSGRNQETQYF.

A word on this clonotype: This may be a read error: a much more frequent sequence differs by one nucleotide. This sequence joins TRBV13 and TRBJ2-6, with D perhaps matching TRBD1 (6 bases). The V gene lost 5 bases and the J gene lost 3 bases, with 23 bases spanning the gap. CDR1 PRHDT and CDR2 FYEKMQ come from the germline V gene (reference sequence). This CDR3 is built from 19 residues. The CDR3 region has the DNA TGTGCCAGCAGCCCCAGACAGGTGGTCCAATCGGGTGGGGCCAACGTCCTGACTTTC. It specifies CASSPRQVVQSGGANVLTF.